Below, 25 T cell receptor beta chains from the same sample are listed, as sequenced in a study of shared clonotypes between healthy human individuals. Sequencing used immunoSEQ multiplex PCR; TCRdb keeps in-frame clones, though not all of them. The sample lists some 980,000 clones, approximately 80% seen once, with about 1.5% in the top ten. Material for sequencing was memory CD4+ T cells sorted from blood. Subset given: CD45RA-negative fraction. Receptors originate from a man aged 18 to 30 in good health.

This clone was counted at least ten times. CDR3 sequence: CASVPTGSSYEQYF. CDR3 coding DNA: TGTGCCAGCGTACCGACAGGGTCCTCCTACGAGCAGTACTTC. The rearrangement joins TRBV28 to TRBJ2-7; 7 nucleotides match TRBD1. The CDR3 sequence is 14 residues long. Per the germline V gene, CDR1 is MDHEN and CDR2 is SYDVKM. Trimming took 8 bases from V and 0 from J; bases not matched to a gene: 7.

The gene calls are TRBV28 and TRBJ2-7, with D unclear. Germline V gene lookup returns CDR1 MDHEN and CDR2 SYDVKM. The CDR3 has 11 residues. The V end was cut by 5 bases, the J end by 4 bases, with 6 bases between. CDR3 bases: TGTGCCAGCAGTAGGAGATACGAGCAGTACTTC. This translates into CASSRRYEQYF.

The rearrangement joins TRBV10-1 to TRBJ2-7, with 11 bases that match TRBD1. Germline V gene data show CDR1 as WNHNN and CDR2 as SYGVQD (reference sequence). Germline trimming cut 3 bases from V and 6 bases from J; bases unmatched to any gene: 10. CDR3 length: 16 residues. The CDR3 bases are TGCGCCAGCAGTGATGCCGCGGCAGGGACAGGGGGCGAGCAGTACTTC. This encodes CASSDAAAGTGGEQYF.

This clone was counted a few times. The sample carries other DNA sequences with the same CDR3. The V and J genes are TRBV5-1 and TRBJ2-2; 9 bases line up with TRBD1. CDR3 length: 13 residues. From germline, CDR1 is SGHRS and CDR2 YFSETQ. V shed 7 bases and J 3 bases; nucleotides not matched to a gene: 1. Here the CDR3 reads CASRTGDTGELFF. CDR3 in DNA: TGCGCCAGCCGGACAGGGGACACCGGGGAGCTGTTTTTT. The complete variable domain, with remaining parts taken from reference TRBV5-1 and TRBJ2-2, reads KAGVTQTPRYLIKTRGQQVTLSCSPISGHRSVSWYQQTPGQGLQFLFEYFSETQRNKGNFPGRFSGRQFSNSRSEMNVSTLELGDSALYLCASRTGDTGELFFGEGSRLTVL.

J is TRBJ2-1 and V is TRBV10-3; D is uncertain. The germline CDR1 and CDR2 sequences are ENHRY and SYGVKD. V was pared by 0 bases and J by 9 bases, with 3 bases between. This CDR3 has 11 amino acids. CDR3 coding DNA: TGTGCCATCAGTGAGTCGGGTGAGCAGTTCTTC. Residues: CAISESGEQFF.

Written as DNA, the CDR3 is TGCGCCAGCAGGGGGGACAGATACACAGATACGCAGTATTTT. It translates to CASRGDRYTDTQYF. The chain employs TRBV5-1 and TRBJ2-3, with 7 bases fitting TRBD1. In germline, CDR1 is SGHRS, CDR2 YFSETQ. The V and J ends lost 5 bases and 2 bases, in that order; junction bases with no gene match: 5. The CDR3 totals 14 residues.

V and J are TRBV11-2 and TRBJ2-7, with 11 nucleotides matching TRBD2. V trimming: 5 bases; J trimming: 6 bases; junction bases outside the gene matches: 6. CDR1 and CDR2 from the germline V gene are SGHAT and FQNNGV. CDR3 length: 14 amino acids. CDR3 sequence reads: CASSTLAGGSEQYF. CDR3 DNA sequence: TGTGCCAGCAGCACCCTAGCGGGGGGCTCCGAGCAGTACTTC. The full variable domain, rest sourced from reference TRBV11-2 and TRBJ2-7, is EAGVAQSPRYKIIEKRQSVAFWCNPISGHATLYWYQQILGQGPKLLIQFQNNGVVDDSQLPKDRFSAERLKGVDSTLKIQPAKLEDSAVYLCASSTLAGGSEQYFGPGTRLTVT.

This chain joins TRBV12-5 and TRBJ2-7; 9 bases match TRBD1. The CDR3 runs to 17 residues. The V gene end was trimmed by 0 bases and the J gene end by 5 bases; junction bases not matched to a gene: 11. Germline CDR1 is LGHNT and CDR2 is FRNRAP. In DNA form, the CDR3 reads TGTGCTAGTGGTTTGGTCAATCTCGGGACAGGGCCCCACGAGCAGTACTTC. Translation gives CASGLVNLGTGPHEQYF.

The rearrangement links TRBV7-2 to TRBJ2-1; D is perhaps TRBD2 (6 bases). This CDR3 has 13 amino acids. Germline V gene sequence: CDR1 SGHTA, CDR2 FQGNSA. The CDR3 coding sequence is TGTGTGACGGGAGCCTTGCTCCACAATGAGCAGTTCTTC. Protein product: CVTGALLHNEQFF.

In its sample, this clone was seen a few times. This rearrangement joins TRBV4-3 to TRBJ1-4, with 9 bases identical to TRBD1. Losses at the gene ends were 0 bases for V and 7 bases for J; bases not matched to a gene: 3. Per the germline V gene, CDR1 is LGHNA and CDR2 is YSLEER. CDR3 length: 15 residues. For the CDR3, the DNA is TGCGCCAGCAGCCAAGAAACAGGGGGCTCTGAAAAACTGTTTTTT. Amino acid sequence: CASSQETGGSEKLFF.

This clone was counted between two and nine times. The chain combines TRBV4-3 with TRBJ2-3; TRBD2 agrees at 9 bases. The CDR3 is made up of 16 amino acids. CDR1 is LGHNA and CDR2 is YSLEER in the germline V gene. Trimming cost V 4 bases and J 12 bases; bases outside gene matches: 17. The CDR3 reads CASSPELLAGESGQYF. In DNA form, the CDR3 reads TGCGCCAGCAGCCCTGAGTTGTTAGCGGGAGAGAGTGGACAGTATTTT.

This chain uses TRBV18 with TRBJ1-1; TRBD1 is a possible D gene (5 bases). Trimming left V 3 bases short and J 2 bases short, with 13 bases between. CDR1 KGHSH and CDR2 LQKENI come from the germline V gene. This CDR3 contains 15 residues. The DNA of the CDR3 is TGTGCCAGCTCACCTGGAACAGGAAGAAACACTGAAGCTTTCTTT. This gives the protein CASSPGTGRNTEAFF.

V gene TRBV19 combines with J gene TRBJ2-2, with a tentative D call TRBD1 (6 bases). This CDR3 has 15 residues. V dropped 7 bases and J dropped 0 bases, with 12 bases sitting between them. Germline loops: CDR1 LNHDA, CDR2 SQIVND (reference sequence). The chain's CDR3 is CASTPTGPNTGELFF. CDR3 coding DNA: TGTGCCAGTACGCCTACAGGGCCGAACACCGGGGAGCTGTTTTTT.

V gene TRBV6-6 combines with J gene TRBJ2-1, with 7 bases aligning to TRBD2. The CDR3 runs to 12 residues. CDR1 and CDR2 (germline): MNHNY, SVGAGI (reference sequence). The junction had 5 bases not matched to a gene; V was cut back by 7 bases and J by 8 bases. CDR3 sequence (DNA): TGTGCCAGCACTGGACTAGGCCATGAGCAGTTCTTC. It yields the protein CASTGLGHEQFF.

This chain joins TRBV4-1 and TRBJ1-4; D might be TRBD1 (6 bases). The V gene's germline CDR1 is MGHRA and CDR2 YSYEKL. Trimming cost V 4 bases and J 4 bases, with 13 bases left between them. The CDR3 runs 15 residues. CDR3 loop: CASSRGQSLNEKLFF. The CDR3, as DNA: TGCGCCAGCAGCCGCGGACAGAGCCTTAATGAAAAACTGTTTTTT.

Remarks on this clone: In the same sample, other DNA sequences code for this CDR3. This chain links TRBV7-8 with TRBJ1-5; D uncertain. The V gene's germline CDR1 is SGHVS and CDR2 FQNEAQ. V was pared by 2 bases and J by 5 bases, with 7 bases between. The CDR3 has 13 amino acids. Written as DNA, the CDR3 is TGTGCCAGCAGCTTACGGGATGATCAGCCCCAGCATTTT. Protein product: CASSLRDDQPQHF.

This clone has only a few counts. This CDR3 is CASGPDRQGSTEAFF. CDR3 sequence (DNA): TGTGCTAGTGGCCCGGATCGACAAGGATCCACTGAAGCTTTCTTT. This sequence joins TRBV12-5 and TRBJ1-1; D unresolved. The CDR3 consists of 15 residues. V shed 6 bases and J shed 4 bases, with 18 bases lying between them. Germline V lookup: CDR1 LGHNT, CDR2 FRNRAP.

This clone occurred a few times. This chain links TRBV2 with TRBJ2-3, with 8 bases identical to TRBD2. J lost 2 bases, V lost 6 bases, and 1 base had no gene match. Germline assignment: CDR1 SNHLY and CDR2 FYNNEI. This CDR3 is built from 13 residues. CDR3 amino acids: CASRREVTDTQYF. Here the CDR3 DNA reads TGTGCCAGCAGGCGGGAGGTCACAGATACGCAGTATTTT.

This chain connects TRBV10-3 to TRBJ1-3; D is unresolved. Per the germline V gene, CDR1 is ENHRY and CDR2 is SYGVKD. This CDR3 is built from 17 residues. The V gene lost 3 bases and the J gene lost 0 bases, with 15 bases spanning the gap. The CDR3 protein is CAISDLWAGFSGNTIYF. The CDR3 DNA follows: TGTGCCATCAGTGATTTGTGGGCAGGCTTCTCTGGAAACACCATATATTTT.

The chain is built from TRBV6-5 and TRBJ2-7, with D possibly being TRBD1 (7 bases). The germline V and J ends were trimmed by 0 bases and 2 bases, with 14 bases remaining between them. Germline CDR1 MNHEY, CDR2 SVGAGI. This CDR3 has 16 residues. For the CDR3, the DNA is TGTGCCAGCAGTTACTCCAGGGGGACTCTACCCTACGAGCAGTACTTC. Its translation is CASSYSRGTLPYEQYF.

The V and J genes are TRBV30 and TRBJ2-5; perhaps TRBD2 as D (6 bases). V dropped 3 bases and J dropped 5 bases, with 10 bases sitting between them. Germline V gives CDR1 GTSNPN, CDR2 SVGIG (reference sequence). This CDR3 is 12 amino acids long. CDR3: CAWRGGTETQYF. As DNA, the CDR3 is TGTGCCTGGAGGGGCGGGACGGAGACCCAGTACTTC.

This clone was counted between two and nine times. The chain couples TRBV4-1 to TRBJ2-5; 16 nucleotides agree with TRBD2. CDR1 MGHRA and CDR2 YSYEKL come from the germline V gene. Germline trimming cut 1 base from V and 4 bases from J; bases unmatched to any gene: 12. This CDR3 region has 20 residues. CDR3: CASSQVRGPGLAGGTETQYF. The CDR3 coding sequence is TGCGCCAGCAGCCAAGTAAGGGGACCGGGACTAGCGGGAGGGACAGAGACCCAGTACTTC.

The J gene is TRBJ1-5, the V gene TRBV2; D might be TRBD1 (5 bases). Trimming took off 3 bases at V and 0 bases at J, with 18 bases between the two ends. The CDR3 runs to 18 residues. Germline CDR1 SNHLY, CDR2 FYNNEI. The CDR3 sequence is CASSDGDLLIPSNQPQHF. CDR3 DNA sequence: TGTGCCAGCAGTGATGGGGACCTTTTAATTCCTAGCAATCAGCCCCAGCATTTT. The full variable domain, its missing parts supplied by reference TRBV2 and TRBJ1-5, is EPEVTQTPSHQVTQMGQEVILRCVPISNHLYFYWYRQILGQKVEFLVSFYNNEISEKSEIFDDQFSVERPDGSNFTLKIRSTKLEDSAMYFCASSDGDLLIPSNQPQHFGDGTRLSIL.

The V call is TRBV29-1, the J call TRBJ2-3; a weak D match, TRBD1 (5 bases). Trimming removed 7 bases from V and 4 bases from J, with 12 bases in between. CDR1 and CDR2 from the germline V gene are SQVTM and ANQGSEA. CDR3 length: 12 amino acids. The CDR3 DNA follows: TGCAGCGCGATAGAAGGGGCAGATACGCAGTATTTT. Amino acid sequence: CSAIEGADTQYF.

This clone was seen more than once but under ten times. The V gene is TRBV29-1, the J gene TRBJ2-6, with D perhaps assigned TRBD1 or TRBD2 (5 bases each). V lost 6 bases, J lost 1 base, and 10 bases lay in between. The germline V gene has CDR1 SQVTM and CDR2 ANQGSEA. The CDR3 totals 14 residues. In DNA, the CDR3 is TGCAGCGTGGATTGGGGGTCTGGGGCCAACGTCCTGACTTTC. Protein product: CSVDWGSGANVLTF.